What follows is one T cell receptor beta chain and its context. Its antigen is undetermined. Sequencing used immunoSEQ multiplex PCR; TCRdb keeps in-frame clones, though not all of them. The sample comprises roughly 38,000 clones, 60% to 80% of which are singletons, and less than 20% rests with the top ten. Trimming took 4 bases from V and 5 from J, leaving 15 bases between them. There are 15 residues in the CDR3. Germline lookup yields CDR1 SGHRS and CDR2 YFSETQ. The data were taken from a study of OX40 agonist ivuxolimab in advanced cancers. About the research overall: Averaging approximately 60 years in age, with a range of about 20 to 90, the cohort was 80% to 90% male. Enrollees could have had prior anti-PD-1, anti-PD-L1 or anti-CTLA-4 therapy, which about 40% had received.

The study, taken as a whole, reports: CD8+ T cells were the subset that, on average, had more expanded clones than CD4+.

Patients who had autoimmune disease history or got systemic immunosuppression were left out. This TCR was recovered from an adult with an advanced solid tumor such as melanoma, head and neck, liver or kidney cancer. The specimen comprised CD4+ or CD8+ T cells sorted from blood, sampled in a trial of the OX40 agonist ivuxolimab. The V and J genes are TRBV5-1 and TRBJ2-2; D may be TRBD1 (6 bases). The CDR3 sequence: CASSPGQFSTGELFF. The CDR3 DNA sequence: TGCGCCAGCAGCCCAGGACAGTTCTCAACCGGGGAGCTGTTTTTT.